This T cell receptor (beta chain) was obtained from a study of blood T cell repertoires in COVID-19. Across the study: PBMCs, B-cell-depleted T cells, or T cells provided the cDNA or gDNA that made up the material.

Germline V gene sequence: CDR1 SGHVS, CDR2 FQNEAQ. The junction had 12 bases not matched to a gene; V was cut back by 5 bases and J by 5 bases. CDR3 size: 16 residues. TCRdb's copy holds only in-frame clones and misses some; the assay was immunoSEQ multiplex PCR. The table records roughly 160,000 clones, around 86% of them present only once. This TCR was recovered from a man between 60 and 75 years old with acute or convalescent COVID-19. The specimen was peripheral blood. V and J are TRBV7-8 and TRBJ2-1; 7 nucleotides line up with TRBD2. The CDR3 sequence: CASSPWRAGAHNEQFF. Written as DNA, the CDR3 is TGTGCCAGCAGCCCCTGGCGTGCGGGAGCCCACAATGAGCAGTTCTTC.